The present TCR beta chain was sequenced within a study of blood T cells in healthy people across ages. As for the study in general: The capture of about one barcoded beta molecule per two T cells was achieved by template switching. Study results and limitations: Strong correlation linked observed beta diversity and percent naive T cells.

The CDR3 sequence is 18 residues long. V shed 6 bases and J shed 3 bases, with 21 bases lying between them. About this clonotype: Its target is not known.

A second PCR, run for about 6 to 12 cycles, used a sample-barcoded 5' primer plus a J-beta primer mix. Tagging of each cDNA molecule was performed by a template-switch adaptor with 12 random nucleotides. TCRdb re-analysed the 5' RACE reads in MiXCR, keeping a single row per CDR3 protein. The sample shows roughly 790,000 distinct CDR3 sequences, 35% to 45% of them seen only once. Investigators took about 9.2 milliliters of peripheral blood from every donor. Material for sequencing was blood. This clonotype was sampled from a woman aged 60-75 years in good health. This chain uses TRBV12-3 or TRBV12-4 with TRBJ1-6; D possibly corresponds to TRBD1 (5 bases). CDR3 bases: TGTGCCAGCAGACCTGGGGGAACCGCCCGTATCTATAATTCACCCCTCCACTTT. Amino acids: CASRPGGTARIYNSPLHF.